This T cell receptor (beta chain) was sequenced during a study of blood T cell repertoires in COVID-19. Study information: There were acute and convalescent COVID-19 samples, and they came from the United States, Italy and Spain.

Which cohort a participant joined came from the clinical history participants gave. Exposed volunteers were people who met a COVID-19 case within 2 weeks before study entry. V was pared by 0 bases and J by 9 bases, with 13 bases between. Per germline, CDR1 SGDLS and CDR2 YYNGEE. This CDR3 has 13 residues. Under the authors' procedure: Nucleated cell number was recorded as an estimate derived from reference gene primer amplification. This table comes from immunoSEQ multiplex PCR, and its TCRdb copy is limited to in-frame clones, with some not included. V and J calls and clone size come straight from that table; D and trimming were deduced from the DNA. The sample lists roughly 150,000 clones, roughly 87% occurring once.

The receptor was isolated from a woman between 40 and 55 years old who had been exposed to COVID-19. Material for sequencing was PBMCs or T cells enriched from blood (not recorded which). The chain links TRBV9 to TRBJ2-7, with D possibly matching TRBD2 (7 bases). This CDR3 reads CASSVAQGGGQYF. In DNA, the CDR3 is TGTGCCAGCAGCGTAGCTCAGGGAGGGGGGCAGTACTTC.